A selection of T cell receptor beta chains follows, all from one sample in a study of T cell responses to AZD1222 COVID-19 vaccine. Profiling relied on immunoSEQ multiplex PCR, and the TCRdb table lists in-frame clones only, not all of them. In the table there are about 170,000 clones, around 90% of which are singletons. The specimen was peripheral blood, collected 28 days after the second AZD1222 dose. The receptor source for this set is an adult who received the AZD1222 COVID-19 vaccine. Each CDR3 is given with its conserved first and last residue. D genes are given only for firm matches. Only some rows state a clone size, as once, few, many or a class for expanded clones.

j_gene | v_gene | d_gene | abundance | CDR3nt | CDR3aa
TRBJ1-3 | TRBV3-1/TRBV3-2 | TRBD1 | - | TGTGCCAGCAGCTCCCGGACAGGGTACGGAAACACCATATATTTT | CASSSRTGYGNTIYF
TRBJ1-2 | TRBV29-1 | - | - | TGCAGCGGGACGCATCCTAACTATGGCTACACCTTC | CSGTHPNYGYTF
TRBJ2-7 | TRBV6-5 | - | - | TGTGCCAGCAGTTACTTTTCCCCCGGGGGCGGCTACGAGCAGTACTTC | CASSYFSPGGGYEQYF
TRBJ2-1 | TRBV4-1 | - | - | TGCGCCAGCAGCCCCCCAGCTAGCAATGAGCAGTTCTTC | CASSPPASNEQFF
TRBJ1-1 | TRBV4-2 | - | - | TGTGCCAGCAGCCCAGACCGGGGGAACACTGAAGCTTTCTTT | CASSPDRGNTEAFF
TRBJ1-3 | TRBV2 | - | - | TGTGCCAGCAGTCCCGACACAGGGACTTCTGGAAACACCATATATTTT | CASSPDTGTSGNTIYF
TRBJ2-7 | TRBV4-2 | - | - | TGTGCCAGCAGCCAAGTTACCGACTCAAGTACCTACGAGCAGTACTTC | CASSQVTDSSTYEQYF
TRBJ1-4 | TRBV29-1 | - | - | TGCAGCGTTGAGGGTGACAGTGGGAATGAAAAACTGTTTTTT | CSVEGDSGNEKLFF
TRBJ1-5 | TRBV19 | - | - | TGTGCCAGTAGTATATCCGACGTAGGCGGGGGCAATCAGCCCCAGCATTTT | CASSISDVGGGNQPQHF
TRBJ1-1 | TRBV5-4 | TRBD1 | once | TGTGCCAGCAGCTTCGGACAGGGGGCAAGCACTGAAGCTTTCTTT | CASSFGQGASTEAFF
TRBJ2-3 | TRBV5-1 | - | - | TGCGCCAGCAGTTGGGGCTTAAGCTCAGATACGCAGTATTTT | CASSWGLSSDTQYF
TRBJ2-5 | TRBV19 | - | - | TGTGCCAGTAGCCCTCCCCCAGGGAATGGCCAAGAGACCCAGTACTTC | CASSPPPGNGQETQYF
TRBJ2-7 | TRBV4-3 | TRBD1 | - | TGCGCCAGCAGCCGCAGGACAGGGAGCCCCTACGAGCAGTACTTC | CASSRRTGSPYEQYF
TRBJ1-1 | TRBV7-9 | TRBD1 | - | TGTGCCAGCAGCCCCGGACAGGGGTTTGAAGCTTTCTTT | CASSPGQGFEAFF
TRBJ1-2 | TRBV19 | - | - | TGTGCCAGTAGTGTCCCACAGCGGCGCTATGGCTACACCTTC | CASSVPQRRYGYTF
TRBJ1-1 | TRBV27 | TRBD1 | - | TGTGCCAGCCGACTTTGGGGACAGGGAGGGAACACTGAAGCTTTCTTT | CASRLWGQGGNTEAFF
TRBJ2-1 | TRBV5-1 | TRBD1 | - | TGCGCCAGCAGCAGGACAGGGGGGACGATCGATGAGCAGTTCTTC | CASSRTGGTIDEQFF
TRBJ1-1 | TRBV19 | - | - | TGTGCCACCCTAGGGCAGGGGAACACTGAAGCTTTCTTT | CATLGQGNTEAFF
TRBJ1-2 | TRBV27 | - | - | TGTGCCAGCAGTTTTGGCCTCCGCTATGGCTACACCTTC | CASSFGLRYGYTF
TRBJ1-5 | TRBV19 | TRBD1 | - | TGTGCCAGTAGTAGCCCGGGACAGAGCAATCAGCCCCAGCATTTT | CASSSPGQSNQPQHF
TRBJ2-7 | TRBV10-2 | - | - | TGCGCCAGCAGTTACGGGCCCAAAGGCTACGAGCAGTACTTC | CASSYGPKGYEQYF
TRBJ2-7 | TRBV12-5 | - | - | TGTGCTAGTGACTTGGACTCAAACTACGAGCAGTACTTC | CASDLDSNYEQYF
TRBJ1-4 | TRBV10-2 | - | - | TGCGCCAGCAGTGGGACAAGAAAGGCAACTAATGAAAAACTGTTTTTT | CASSGTRKATNEKLFF
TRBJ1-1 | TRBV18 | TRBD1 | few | TGTGCCAGCTCACCAACAGGGGGCCGCACTGAAGCTTTCTTT | CASSPTGGRTEAFF
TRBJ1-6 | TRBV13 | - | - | TGTGCCAGCAGCTTTCAGACAGGCTCCTATAATTCACCCCTCCACTTT | CASSFQTGSYNSPLHF
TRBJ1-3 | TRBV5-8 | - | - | TGTGCCAGCAGCTTGGGACGGCTCTCTGGAAACACCATATATTTT | CASSLGRLSGNTIYF
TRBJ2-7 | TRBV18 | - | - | TGTGCCAGCTCACCTGCTGGGACGGACTACGAGCAGTACTTC | CASSPAGTDYEQYF
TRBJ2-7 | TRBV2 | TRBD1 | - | TGTGCCAGCAGGAAGGACAGGGTCTCCGAGCAGTACTTC | CASRKDRVSEQYF
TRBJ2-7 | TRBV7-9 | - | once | TGTGCCAGCAGCCCCGGAGACAGGAGTTACGAGCAGTACTTC | CASSPGDRSYEQYF
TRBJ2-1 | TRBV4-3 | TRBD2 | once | TGCGCCAGCAGCCAAGACGCGGCTAGCGGCCATTCGAGCTCCTACAATGAGCAGTTCTTC | CASSQDAASGHSSSYNEQFF
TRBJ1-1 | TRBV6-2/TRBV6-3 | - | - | TGTGCCAGCAGTTCCCTCACTGAAGCTTTCTTT | CASSSLTEAFF
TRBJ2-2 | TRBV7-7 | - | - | TGTGCCAGCAGCCCCAGCGGCCAGGCCGGGGAGCTGTTTTTT | CASSPSGQAGELFF
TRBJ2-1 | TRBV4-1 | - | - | TGCGCCAGCAGCCAAGATAGGGACACCGGTGTCGGGGGGCAGTTCTTC | CASSQDRDTGVGGQFF
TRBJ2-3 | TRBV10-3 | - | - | TGTGCCATCAGTGAAGTCACTAGCACAGATACGCAGTATTTT | CAISEVTSTDTQYF
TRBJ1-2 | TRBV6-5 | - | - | TGTGCCAGCAGTTACTCGAGAGGATACCCTAACTATGGCTACACCTTC | CASSYSRGYPNYGYTF
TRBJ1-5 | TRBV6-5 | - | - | TGTGCCAGCGACCTTAGCAATCAGCCCCAGCATTTT | CASDLSNQPQHF
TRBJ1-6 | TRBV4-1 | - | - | TGCGCCAGCAGCCGGATTAGAGGGGCGAATTCACCCCTCCACTTT | CASSRIRGANSPLHF
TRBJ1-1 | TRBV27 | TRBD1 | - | TGTGCCAGCAGGTTTGAGGGGGCGCACACTGAAGCTTTCTTT | CASRFEGAHTEAFF
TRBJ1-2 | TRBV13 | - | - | TGTGCCAGCAGCGACGATGGCTATGGCTACACCTTC | CASSDDGYGYTF
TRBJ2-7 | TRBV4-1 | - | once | TGCGCCAGCAGCCAAGAGGGGGTTAGCTCCTACGAGCAGTACTTC | CASSQEGVSSYEQYF
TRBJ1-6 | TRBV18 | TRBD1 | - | TGTGCCAGCTCACCACCCAACAGGGGGCGGAATTCACCCCTCCACTTT | CASSPPNRGRNSPLHF
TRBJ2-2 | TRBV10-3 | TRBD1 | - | TGTGCCATCAGTGAAGGGACAGCGAACACCGGGGAGCTGTTTTTT | CAISEGTANTGELFF
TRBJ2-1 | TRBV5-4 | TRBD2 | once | TGTGCCAGCAGCTTCGGGGGGACTGCATACAATGAGCAGTTCTTC | CASSFGGTAYNEQFF
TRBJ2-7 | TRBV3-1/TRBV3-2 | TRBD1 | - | TGTGCCAGCAGCCAAGACGGTAGGGGGCTTGCTAGTTGGCAGTACTTC | CASSQDGRGLASWQYF
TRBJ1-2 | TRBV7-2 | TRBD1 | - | TGTGCCAGCAGCTTAGCCCCAGTTGACAGGGTATATGGCTACACCTTC | CASSLAPVDRVYGYTF
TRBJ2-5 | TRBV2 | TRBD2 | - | TGTGCCAGCAGTGAAGAGGGACTAGCGAGAGAGACCCAGTACTTC | CASSEEGLARETQYF
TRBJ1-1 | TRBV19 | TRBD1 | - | TGTGCCAGTAGTCGACAGGGGGCATCCACTGAAGCTTTCTTT | CASSRQGASTEAFF
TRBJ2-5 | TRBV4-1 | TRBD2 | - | TGCGCCAGCACCCGGGGGGGGGATTCAGAGACCCAGTACTTC | CASTRGGDSETQYF
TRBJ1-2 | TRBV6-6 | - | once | TGTGCCAGCAGTTATCAAAATGGCGGCTACACCTTC | CASSYQNGGYTF
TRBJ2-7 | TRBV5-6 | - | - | TGTGCCAGCAGCTTGGTTCACCGTGAGGCCGAGCAGTACTTC | CASSLVHREAEQYF
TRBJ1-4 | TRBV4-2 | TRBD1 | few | TGTGCCAGCAGCCCTCCGGGACAGGGGGCGGAAAAACTGTTTTTT | CASSPPGQGAEKLFF
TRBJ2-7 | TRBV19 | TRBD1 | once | TGTGCCAGTAGTCCGCAGGGGGACTACGAGCAGTACTTC | CASSPQGDYEQYF
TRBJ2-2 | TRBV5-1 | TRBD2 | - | TGCGCCAGCAGCTGGGGACTAGCGGGAGACACCGGGGAGCTGTTTTTT | CASSWGLAGDTGELFF
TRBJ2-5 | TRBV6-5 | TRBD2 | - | TGTGCCAGCAGTAGGACTAGCGGAGAAGAGACCCAGTACTTC | CASSRTSGEETQYF
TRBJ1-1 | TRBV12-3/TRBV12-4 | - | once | TGTGCCAGCACAGGGACTTCCCGGGGAGCTTTCTTT | CASTGTSRGAFF
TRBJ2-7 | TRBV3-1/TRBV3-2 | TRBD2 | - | TGTGCCAGCAGCCAAAGCGGGGGGGCCACTTACGAGCAGTACTTC | CASSQSGGATYEQYF
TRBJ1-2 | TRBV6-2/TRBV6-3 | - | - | TGTGCCAGCAGCCCTACCCTGGTGTCTAAAAACTATGGCTACACCTTC | CASSPTLVSKNYGYTF
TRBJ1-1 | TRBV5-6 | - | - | TGTGCCAGTACCATGGGGGCCACGAACACTGAAGCTTTCTTT | CASTMGATNTEAFF